A single sample is the source of the 26 T cell receptor beta chains below, sequenced in a study of Graves' ophthalmopathy and Graves' hyperthyroidism. RNA transcripts served as template for amplifying TCR beta CDR3 sequences. A first-round RT-PCR used HTBI primers, followed by a second-round multiplex PCR. TCRdb fed the multiplex PCR reads into MiXCR, producing one record per CDR3 protein. The data show approximately 640,000 distinct CDR3 sequences, 35% to 45% seen once. Sequencing was carried out using peripheral blood. These TCRs come from an adult man with Graves' ophthalmopathy.

With respect to this clonotype: A read error may explain this, as a much larger clone is one base away. This chain links TRBV2 with TRBJ1-1; a possible D gene is TRBD1 (5 bases). The CDR3 runs 14 residues. V lost 7 bases, J lost 3 bases, and 15 bases lay in between. Germline CDR1 and CDR2: SNHLY and FYNNEI. CDR3: CASIRDGKDTEAFF. The CDR3 DNA sequence: TGTGCCAGCATACGGGACGGGAAGGACACTGAAGCTTTCTTT. The whole variable domain, filled in from reference TRBV2 and TRBJ1-1, reads EPEVTQTPSHQVTQMGQEVILRCVPISNHLYFYWYRQILGQKVEFLVSFYNNEISEKSEIFDDQFSVERPDGSNFTLKIRSTKLEDSAMYFCASIRDGKDTEAFFGQGTRLTVV.

This clonotype was observed a single time. The chain uses TRBV7-3 and TRBJ2-7; 10 bases map to TRBD2. J lost 4 bases, V lost 5 bases, and 14 bases had no gene match. CDR1 and CDR2 from the germline V gene are SGHTA and FQGTGA. CDR3 size: 17 residues. CDR3: CASSLNGLAGDRYEQYF. CDR3 DNA: TGTGCCAGCAGCCTTAACGGTCTAGCGGGAGATCGGTACGAGCAGTACTTC.

V usage is TRBV7-9 and J usage is TRBJ1-2; D ambiguous. The CDR3 runs to 15 residues. The V gene's germline CDR1 is SEHNR and CDR2 FQNEAQ (reference sequence). The V end lost 5 bases, the J end lost 0 bases, and 13 bases lay between the germline ends. The CDR3 nucleotides are TGTGCCAGCAGCCCAGAGATGGGTCCTAACTATGGCTACACCTTC. Translating it yields CASSPEMGPNYGYTF.

There are a few counts of this clonotype. The junction and the germline gene differ at one end; a read error may be behind it. The genes are TRBV7-2 and TRBJ1-3; TRBD1 is a possible D gene (5 bases). Germline CDR1 reads SGHTA; CDR2 reads FQGNSA. The CDR3 contains 16 residues. The DNA of the CDR3 is TGCGCCAGCAGCCAAGATGTAGGGACCTCTGGAAACACCATATATTTT. Translating gives CASSQDVGTSGNTIYF.

V usage is TRBV3-1 and J usage is TRBJ1-2; tentative D call: TRBD1 (5 bases). V was cut by 0 bases and J by 6 bases, with 17 bases left in between. CDR1 LGHDT and CDR2 YNNKEL come from the germline V gene (reference sequence). This CDR3 comprises 16 residues. The CDR3 bases are TGTGCCAGCAGCCAAGATACTCGTGGGCAGGGCGATGGCTACACCTTC. This codes for CASSQDTRGQGDGYTF.

This clonotype was observed at least ten times. The chain uses TRBV7-9 and TRBJ2-7; D possibly matches TRBD1 or TRBD2 (5 bases each). CDR3 length equals 11 residues. Looked up from germline, CDR1 is SEHNR and CDR2 is FQNEAQ (reference sequence). V dropped 4 bases and J dropped 11 bases, with 12 bases sitting between them. The CDR3 DNA reads TGTGCCAGCAGCTCACCGGGACGAAAGTACTTC. This sequence encodes CASSSPGRKYF.

The gene calls are TRBV2 and TRBJ2-3; a weak D match, TRBD2 (6 bases). Germline CDR1 is SNHLY and CDR2 is FYNNEI. With 7 bases removed from V and 4 bases from J, the gap between germline ends came to 18 bases. This CDR3 is 15 amino acids long. The CDR3 sequence: CASIAGPPGADTQYF. The DNA of the CDR3 is TGTGCCAGCATCGCGGGACCGCCGGGCGCAGATACGCAGTATTTT.

This clonotype turned up a few times. V usage is TRBV2 and J usage is TRBJ1-1; D unresolved. Trimming stripped 6 bases from V and 4 bases from J, with 12 bases between. CDR1 and CDR2 from the germline V gene are SNHLY and FYNNEI. The CDR3 runs 13 residues. In nucleotides, the CDR3 is TGTGCCAGCAGGGATTTGACGAGCACTGAAGCTTTCTTT. It is translated as CASRDLTSTEAFF. Filled out from reference TRBV2 and TRBJ1-1, the complete variable domain reads EPEVTQTPSHQVTQMGQEVILRCVPISNHLYFYWYRQILGQKVEFLVSFYNNEISEKSEIFDDQFSVERPDGSNFTLKIRSTKLEDSAMYFCASRDLTSTEAFFGQGTRLTVV.

As regards this clonotype: The conserved phenylalanine or tryptophan is not found at the CDR3 terminus, so this likely reflects a read error. This chain uses TRBV25-1 with TRBJ1-4; D gene ambiguous. Germline V gene data show CDR1 as MGHDK and CDR2 as SYGVNS. Between the trimmed V and J ends, which lost 6 bases and 5 bases, there was a span of 19 bases. There are 16 residues in the CDR3. This CDR3 reads CASSSYTDPTNEKLFL. As DNA, the CDR3 is TGTGCCAGCAGCTCATACACCGACCCCACAAATGAAAAACTGTTTCTT.

This clonotype came up many times. The rearrangement joins TRBV7-8 to TRBJ2-2; D not resolved. V lost 2 bases, J lost 3 bases, and 7 bases lay in between. The CDR3 totals 14 residues. The germline CDR1 and CDR2 sequences are SGHVS and FQNEAQ. The CDR3 sequence: CASSLKGDTGELFF. Here the CDR3 DNA reads TGTGCCAGCAGCTTAAAGGGCGACACCGGGGAGCTGTTTTTT.

This chain joins TRBV20-1 and TRBJ2-7; 9 nucleotides agree with TRBD2. The DNA end lines up better with TRBJ2-1; the J call may be wrong. The CDR3 loop spans 14 amino acids. Germline V gives CDR1 DFQATT, CDR2 SNEGSKA (reference sequence). CDR3 nucleotide sequence: TGCAGTGCTAGATGGGCGGGGGGGCAGGATGAGCAGTTCTTC. As protein: CSARWAGGQDEQFF.

The chain joins TRBV19 to TRBJ2-2; no clear D gene. V lost 7 bases and J 6 bases, leaving 12 bases between the germline ends. The germline V gene encodes CDR1 LNHDA and CDR2 SQIVND (reference sequence). This CDR3 region has 13 residues. CDR3: CASTPLISGELFF. The CDR3 coding sequence is TGTGCCAGTACCCCCCTTATATCCGGGGAGCTGTTTTTT. Full variable domain (outside the CDR3, taken from reference TRBV19 and TRBJ2-2): DGGITQSPKYLFRKEGQNVTLSCEQNLNHDAMYWYRQDPGQGLRLIYYSQIVNDFQKGDIAEGYSVSREKKESFPLTVTSAQKNPTAFYLCASTPLISGELFFGEGSRLTVL.

Concerning this clonotype itself: Because the CDR3 is missing its conserved closing phenylalanine or tryptophan, this is likely a read error. The V and J genes are TRBV9 and TRBJ2-5; D tentatively reads TRBD1 or TRBD2 (5 bases each). The CDR3 totals 17 residues. Germline values: CDR1 SGDLS, CDR2 YYNGEE. V was trimmed by 3 bases and J by 0 bases, leaving 18 bases between them. Written as DNA, the CDR3 is TGTGCCAGCAGCGCTTCCCACCGGGACGGGCACCAAGAGACCCAGTACGTC. It yields the protein CASSASHRDGHQETQYV.

The rearrangement joins TRBV27 to TRBJ1-1; D remains ambiguous. The CDR3 is 13 residues long. Germline V gene lookup returns CDR1 MNHEY and CDR2 SMNVEV (reference sequence). Trimming took off 8 bases at V and 0 bases at J, with 10 bases between the two ends. The CDR3 sequence: CASVGKLNTEAFF. CDR3 bases: TGTGCCAGCGTAGGGAAGTTGAACACTGAAGCTTTCTTT.

The V call is TRBV29-1, the J call TRBJ2-7, with 12 nucleotides matching TRBD2. The trim removed 4 bases at V and 2 bases at J, leaving 15 bases unmatched. Germline values: CDR1 SQVTM, CDR2 ANQGSEA. The CDR3 contains 18 residues. CDR3 bases: TGCAGCGTTGCCAGATGGACTAGCGGGACAGGAAACACCTACGAGCAGTACTTC. Encoded protein: CSVARWTSGTGNTYEQYF.

This clonotype was counted at least ten times. This chain joins TRBV12-3 or TRBV12-4 and TRBJ1-2; TRBD1 matches at 9 bases. CDR3 length equals 14 residues. The J segment lost 6 bases and the V segment lost 5 bases, leaving 7 bases of the junction unmatched. CDR3 in amino acids: CASSHRQGEHGYTF. Here the CDR3 DNA reads TGTGCCAGCAGTCATCGACAGGGGGAGCATGGCTACACCTTC.

Notes on this clonotype: Its ends do not fully match the called genes, so a read error is possible. The chain couples TRBV10-3 to TRBJ2-7; D may be TRBD1 or TRBD2 (5 bases each). The CDR3 loop spans 14 amino acids. From germline, CDR1 is ENHRY and CDR2 SYGVKD. CDR3 protein: CAISQAGHTGELYF. CDR3 DNA: TGTGCCATCAGCCAGGCTGGACACACCGGGGAGCTGTACTTC.

V and J are TRBV10-3 and TRBJ2-2; 7 nucleotides align to TRBD2. The V segment lost 2 bases and the J segment 3 bases; nucleotides outside the gene matches: 3. The CDR3 runs 15 residues. CDR1 is ENHRY, CDR2 SYGVKD, per germline. The CDR3 coding sequence is TGTGCCATCAGTGAGACGGGAGGCCACACCGGGGAGCTGTTTTTT. Translated: CAISETGGHTGELFF.

The chain joins TRBV7-2 to TRBJ2-7; the D call may be TRBD1 or TRBD2 (7 bases each). Germline V gene sequence: CDR1 SGHTA, CDR2 FQGNSA. V lost 5 bases, J lost 7 bases, and 24 bases lay in between. The CDR3 runs to 16 residues. The CDR3 sequence: CASSQEGAGRRVEQYF. CDR3 DNA: TGTGCCAGCAGCCAAGAGGGGGCCGGGAGGCGGGTAGAGCAGTACTTC.

This chain connects TRBV2 to TRBJ2-2; D is ambiguous. There are 14 residues in the CDR3. Trimming left V 6 bases short and J 0 bases short, with 8 bases between. CDR1 and CDR2 (germline): SNHLY, FYNNEI. The CDR3 loop reads CASRKQSNTGELFF. CDR3 nucleotide sequence: TGTGCCAGCAGAAAACAGTCGAACACCGGGGAGCTGTTTTTT. Together with reference TRBV2 and TRBJ2-2, the CDR3 gives the full variable domain: EPEVTQTPSHQVTQMGQEVILRCVPISNHLYFYWYRQILGQKVEFLVSFYNNEISEKSEIFDDQFSVERPDGSNFTLKIRSTKLEDSAMYFCASRKQSNTGELFFGEGSRLTVL.

This clonotype was seen a few times. The chain employs TRBV6-5 and TRBJ1-4; perhaps TRBD1 as D (5 bases). The CDR3 has 17 residues. Trimming took 2 bases from V and 8 from J, leaving 21 bases between them. Germline V gives CDR1 MNHEY, CDR2 SVGAGI. CDR3 loop: CASSYDSSGGHGEKLFF. As DNA, the CDR3 is TGTGCCAGCAGTTACGACAGCTCTGGAGGTCACGGGGAAAAACTGTTTTTT.

At least ten counts were recorded for this clonotype. V is TRBV15 and J is TRBJ2-5, with TRBD2 as a possible D gene (5 bases). V lost 0 bases, J lost 5 bases, and 7 bases lay in between. The CDR3 length is 13 residues. Germline values: CDR1 LNHNV, CDR2 YYDKDF (reference sequence). Here the CDR3 reads CATSRERRETQYF. In nucleotides, the CDR3 is TGTGCCACCAGCAGAGAAAGGAGGGAGACCCAGTACTTC.

CDR3 sequence: CASRRQQNTIYF. The CDR3 nucleotides read TGTGCCAGCAGAAGACAGCAGAACACCATATATTTT. The chain has TRBV7-2 and TRBJ1-3; possibly TRBD1 for D (5 bases). The CDR3 spans 12 residues. V lost 6 bases and J 7 bases, leaving 10 bases between the germline ends. Germline CDR1 SGHTA, CDR2 FQGNSA.

Remarks on this clonotype: A read error may account for a junction end that differs from germline. The chain combines TRBV9 with TRBJ2-5, with 14 positions matching TRBD2. CDR3 size: 16 residues. From germline, CDR1 is SGDLS and CDR2 YYNGEE. The CDR3 DNA sequence: TGTGCCAGCAGCCCGACTAGCGGGGGGGCCTTAGAGACCCAGCACTTC. Encoded protein: CASSPTSGGALETQHF.

This clonotype appeared many times. The chain employs TRBV5-8 and TRBJ1-2; unclear D gene. V was cut by 0 bases and J by 7 bases, with 13 bases left in between. The germline V gene has CDR1 SGHTS and CDR2 YDEGEE. The CDR3 loop spans 14 amino acids. For the CDR3, the DNA is TGTGCCAGCAGCTTGGGTCTGGCAAGACGTGGCTACACCTTC. Residues: CASSLGLARRGYTF.

As regards this clonotype: A single base separates this from a much larger clone, so it may be a read error. The chain recombines TRBV9 with TRBJ2-5; TRBD2 aligns across 10 bases. The CDR3 has 15 amino acids. Germline CDR1 reads SGDLS; CDR2 reads YYNGEE. V shed 0 bases, J shed 4 bases, and the junction held 3 bases outside the gene matches. The CDR3 here is CASSVGASGRETQYF. The CDR3 bases are TGTGCCAGCAGCGTAGGCGCTAGCGGGAGAGAGACCCAGTACTTC. The full variable domain, rest sourced from reference TRBV9 and TRBJ2-5, is DSGVTQTPKHLITATGQRVTLRCSPRSGDLSVYWYQQSLDQGLQFLIQYYNGEERAKGNILERFSAQQFPDLHSELNLSSLELGDSALYFCASSVGASGRETQYFGPGTRLLVL.